This T cell receptor (beta chain) was sequenced in a study of control samples from healthy donors and cancer patients. This CDR3 is 16 amino acids long. Germline values: CDR1 WSHSY, CDR2 SAAADI. The ends lost 1 base at V and 3 bases at J; junction bases unmatched: 6. Sequencing was performed with immunoSEQ multiplex PCR; in TCRdb, only in-frame clones are kept and a portion is missing. The data hold 100,000 to 150,000 clones, with 87% observed a single time. This TCR was recovered from a man between 18 and 35 years old in good health. The sample was blood. This chain links TRBV10-2 with TRBJ2-7; 10 bases align to TRBD2. In nucleotides, the CDR3 is TGCGCCAGCAGTGAGTACCAGCGACTAGCGGGCTACGAGCAGTACTTC. This sequence encodes CASSEYQRLAGYEQYF.